Only a few counts were recorded for the clone carrying this T cell receptor beta chain. Its antigen is not identified. Authors of the study amplified TCR beta CDR3 regions from RNA transcripts. A first-round RT-PCR of the TCR CDR3 used the HTBI primer set. TCRdb fed the multiplex PCR reads into MiXCR, producing one record per CDR3 protein. This table has roughly 510,000 distinct CDR3 sequences, about 20% appearing once. This sample is part of a study of T cells in Graves' hyperthyroidism and ophthalmopathy. Uncontrolled infection, other autoimmune disease, pregnancy and lactation each barred patients from inclusion. The CDR3 loop spans 15 amino acids. Trimming removed 10 bases from V and 1 base from J; junction bases left unmatched: 13. Per the germline V gene, CDR1 is LNHDA and CDR2 is SQIVND (reference sequence). Study-level findings and limits: Researchers report that a 13 V-J model separated ophthalmopathy from stable hyperthyroidism. Most thyroid clonotypes with frequency above 0.001 were detected in blood.

This TCR derives from a man aged 18 to 29 with Graves' hyperthyroidism. Sequencing input: blood. The chain recombines TRBV19 with TRBJ2-7; TRBD1 agrees at 7 bases. The DNA for the CDR3 is TGTGCCACCCGACAGGGTACCTACCCTTCCTACGAGCAGTACTTC. Encoded protein: CATRQGTYPSYEQYF.